A single count supports the clone carrying this TCR beta chain. The data were taken from a study of shared clonotypes between healthy human individuals. Clones were read by immunoSEQ multiplex PCR, and TCRdb kept only the in-frame ones, dropping some. Of hundreds of thousands of clones listed, roughly 79% are singletons. CDR1 and CDR2 (germline): SQVTM, ANQGSEA. This CDR3 contains 14 residues. V was clipped by 4 bases and J by 9 bases; unmatched bases: 6. Each donor was a Caucasian adult residing in Nashville, Tennessee. The sequenced sample was PBMCs. The genes are TRBV29-1 and TRBJ2-1; TRBD2 matches 13 bases. This sequence originates from a woman in her thirties or forties in good health. Some clones in this sample may be carry-over from other donors' samples. The CDR3 bases are TGCAGCGTTGCCGGGACTAGCGGGAATGGTGAGCAGTTCTTC. Translating gives CSVAGTSGNGEQFF.